Sequencing of this T cell receptor beta chain was carried out in a study of blood T cell repertoires in COVID-19. This clone was picked up a small number of times. The table came from immunoSEQ multiplex PCR; TCRdb's copy has only in-frame clones and leaves some out. The sample comprises roughly 180,000 clones, approximately 80% of which are singletons, and around 14% rests with the top ten. The V gene end was trimmed by 4 bases and the J gene end by 0 bases; junction bases not matched to a gene: 7. Germline V gene lookup returns CDR1 SGHRS and CDR2 YFSETQ. This CDR3 comprises 16 residues. What was sequenced was PBMCs or T cells enriched from blood (not recorded which). This sequence originates from a man in his 60s who had been exposed to COVID-19. J is TRBJ2-4 and V is TRBV5-1; TRBD2 matches at 7 bases. The CDR3 DNA reads TGCGCCAGCAGCGGGGAGATAGCGGGAGCCAAAAACATTCAGTACTTC. Amino acid sequence: CASSGEIAGAKNIQYF.